Presented here are 28 T cell receptor beta chains from one specimen sequenced in a study of blood T cell repertoires in COVID-19. TCRdb keeps only in-frame clones here, not all; method: immunoSEQ multiplex PCR. The sample carries under 80,000 clones, more than 80% recorded once. The sequenced sample consisted of peripheral blood. The receptor source for this set is a woman of 80 years or more with active or convalescent COVID-19.

The chain uses TRBV14 and TRBJ2-2; 7 bases are a match to TRBD2. Looked up from germline, CDR1 is SGHDN and CDR2 is FVKESK. The V and J ends lost 1 base and 6 bases, in that order; junction bases with no gene match: 8. CDR3 length equals 16 residues. For the CDR3, the DNA is TGTGCCAGCAGCCAAGTGGGGGGGAGCATTGCCGGGGAGCTGTTTTTT. Translated: CASSQVGGSIAGELFF. Full variable domain (missing parts from reference TRBV14 and TRBJ2-2): EAGVTQFPSHSVIEKGQTVTLRCDPISGHDNLYWYRRVMGKEIKFLLHFVKESKQDESGMPNNRFLAERTGGTYSTLKVQPAELEDSGVYFCASSQVGGSIAGELFFGEGSRLTVL.

In this sample, this clone turned up a few times. The V gene is TRBV6-2 or TRBV6-3, the J gene TRBJ2-7; D perhaps matches TRBD2 (5 bases). The CDR3 loop spans 15 amino acids. Trimming removed 0 bases from V and 2 bases from J, with 11 bases in between. Germline CDR1 and CDR2: MNHEY and SVGEGT. Here the CDR3 DNA reads TGTGCCAGCAGTTACTCACCGGGAATTACCTACGAGCAGTACTTC. This codes for CASSYSPGITYEQYF.

This clone was seen more than once but under ten times. The genes are TRBV7-9 and TRBJ2-4; 7 bases map to TRBD2. Trimming took 5 bases from V and 6 from J; bases not matched to a gene: 13. CDR1 and CDR2 from the germline V gene are SEHNR and FQNEAQ (reference sequence). This CDR3 region has 16 residues. As DNA, the CDR3 is TGTGCCAGCAGCCCCGCTTCGTGGGAGGGCGGAAACATTCAGTACTTC. Its translation is CASSPASWEGGNIQYF.

The rearrangement joins TRBV6-2 or TRBV6-3 to TRBJ2-5, with D perhaps TRBD2 (6 bases). Germline CDR1 and CDR2: MNHEY and SVGEGT. This CDR3 has 15 amino acids. V was shortened by 4 bases and J by 4 bases, with 16 bases between the two germline ends. The CDR3 here is CASSSPQGAGETQYF. In nucleotides, the CDR3 is TGTGCCAGCAGTTCCCCCCAAGGAGCGGGAGAGACCCAGTACTTC.

This clone was observed once. This chain uses TRBV2 with TRBJ2-7; 10 bases align to TRBD2. Germline loops: CDR1 SNHLY, CDR2 FYNNEI. The CDR3 loop spans 15 amino acids. The V segment lost 5 bases and the J segment 9 bases; nucleotides outside the gene matches: 13. This CDR3 reads CASSRSSGGPISQYF. The CDR3 DNA sequence: TGTGCCAGCAGTAGATCTAGCGGGGGCCCCATTTCGCAGTACTTC.

This chain connects TRBV24-1 to TRBJ2-3; TRBD2 matches 7 bases. V dropped 5 bases and J dropped 4; count of bases not matched to a gene: 11. Germline lookup yields CDR1 KGHDR and CDR2 SFDVKD. This CDR3 region has 16 residues. In DNA form, the CDR3 reads TGTGCCACCAGTGGGGCTAGCGGAGGAGGCGCAGATACGCAGTATTTT. It translates to CATSGASGGGADTQYF.

This sequence joins TRBV10-2 and TRBJ1-5; D not certain. V was shortened by 4 bases and J by 0 bases, with 10 bases between the two germline ends. Looked up from germline, CDR1 is WSHSY and CDR2 is SAAADI. CDR3 length equals 15 residues. CDR3 loop: CASSVVTDSNQPQHF. CDR3 nucleotide sequence: TGCGCCAGCAGTGTCGTCACTGATAGCAATCAGCCCCAGCATTTT.

CDR3 residues: CAITANPGTPDTEAFF. The CDR3 DNA follows: TGTGCCATCACCGCAAATCCCGGGACTCCGGACACTGAAGCTTTCTTT. The chain links TRBV10-3 to TRBJ1-1; tentatively, D is TRBD1 (5 bases). The CDR3 has 16 amino acids. V lost 7 bases and J lost 3, with 21 bases in between. Germline V gene data show CDR1 as ENHRY and CDR2 as SYGVKD.

Concerning this clone itself: The same CDR3 can be traced to other DNA sequences in this sample. V gene TRBV2 combines with J gene TRBJ2-2, with 8 bases lining up with TRBD2. Germline CDR1 reads SNHLY; CDR2 reads FYNNEI. The CDR3 contains 17 residues. In nucleotides, the CDR3 is TGTCCCACCACCCGGGCCGGGGGGGGAGTGGACACCGGGGAGCTGTTTTTT. It codes for CPTTRAGGGVDTGELFF.

The chain's CDR3 is CASSPQGRETQYF. The CDR3 DNA sequence: TGCGCCAGCAGCCCTCAGGGCCGAGAGACCCAGTACTTC. The V gene is TRBV4-1, the J gene TRBJ2-5, with D possibly matching TRBD1 (5 bases). Trimming removed 4 bases at V and 4 bases at J, with 10 bases between. This CDR3 comprises 13 residues. Per germline, CDR1 MGHRA and CDR2 YSYEKL.

This chain links TRBV24-1 with TRBJ2-1, with TRBD2 matching 10 bases. The CDR3 runs 15 residues. The germline V gene encodes CDR1 KGHDR and CDR2 SFDVKD. Trimming cost V 3 bases and J 6 bases; bases outside gene matches: 4. CDR3 amino acids: CATSDRLAGFNEQFF. CDR3 DNA sequence: TGTGCCACCAGTGATCGACTAGCGGGTTTCAATGAGCAGTTCTTC.

This rearrangement joins TRBV7-6 to TRBJ2-1, with 12 positions matching TRBD2. The V gene's germline CDR1 is SGHVS and CDR2 FNYEAQ. V shed 1 base, J shed 5 bases, and the junction held 0 bases outside the gene matches. This CDR3 is 15 amino acids long. CDR3 region: CASSLGTSGNNEQFF. The DNA of the CDR3 is TGTGCCAGCAGCTTAGGGACTAGCGGGAACAATGAGCAGTTCTTC.

This clone has a single count. CDR3 sequence reads: CASSLWQGFNTDTQYF. As DNA, the CDR3 is TGCGCCAGCAGCTTGTGGCAGGGCTTCAACACAGATACGCAGTATTTT. This rearrangement joins TRBV5-1 to TRBJ2-3; D perhaps matches TRBD1 (5 bases). V lost 1 base, J lost 2 bases, and 14 bases lay in between. The CDR3 covers 16 residues. Germline V gene sequence: CDR1 SGHRS, CDR2 YFSETQ.

This clone occurred a few times. The chain has TRBV7-8 and TRBJ1-5, with D maybe TRBD1 (5 bases). CDR1 and CDR2 (germline): SGHVS, FQNEAQ. The CDR3 has 16 amino acids. V lost 4 bases and J lost 0, with 13 bases in between. CDR3 DNA: TGTGCCAGCAGCTCAGACAGAACATATAGCAATCAGCCCCAGCATTTT. This gives the protein CASSSDRTYSNQPQHF.

The chain recombines TRBV13 with TRBJ2-5; TRBD1 matches at 8 bases. V lost 5 bases to trimming and J lost 2 bases; unmatched junction nucleotides: 4. CDR1 and CDR2 (germline): PRHDT, FYEKMQ (reference sequence). This CDR3 is built from 14 residues. The DNA of the CDR3 is TGTGCCAGCAGCCTACAGGGGGTTCAAGAGACCCAGTACTTC. Translation gives CASSLQGVQETQYF.

The V call is TRBV4-3, the J call TRBJ2-5; D unclear. Looked up from germline, CDR1 is LGHNA and CDR2 is YSLEER. Trimming took 4 bases from V and 1 from J, leaving 7 bases between them. The CDR3 loop spans 13 amino acids. The CDR3 is CASSLQFQETQYF. The CDR3 bases are TGCGCCAGCAGCCTTCAATTCCAAGAGACCCAGTACTTC.

The V and J genes are TRBV7-2 and TRBJ2-7; TRBD2 agrees at 7 bases. CDR1 is SGHTA, CDR2 FQGNSA, per germline. This CDR3 spans 14 amino acids. V dropped 1 base and J dropped 6; count of bases not matched to a gene: 6. This CDR3 reads CASSLGGSMGEQYF. The DNA for the CDR3 is TGTGCCAGCAGCTTAGGCGGGAGTATGGGCGAGCAGTACTTC.

V and J are TRBV28 and TRBJ1-2; 7 nucleotides match TRBD1. V lost 7 bases to trimming and J lost 2 bases; unmatched junction nucleotides: 10. Germline CDR1 reads MDHEN; CDR2 reads SYDVKM. This CDR3 spans 15 amino acids. Written as DNA, the CDR3 is TGTGCCAGCAATCCTTTGGACAGGCTAAACTATGGCTACACCTTC. Its protein is CASNPLDRLNYGYTF.

CDR3 DNA sequence: TGTGCCAGCAGTTCCACCGGACTAGCGGGTTTCTCTGGGGCCAACGTCCTGACTTTC. It specifies CASSSTGLAGFSGANVLTF. The V and J genes are TRBV28 and TRBJ2-6; 11 positions agree with TRBD2. Looked up from germline, CDR1 is MDHEN and CDR2 is SYDVKM. This CDR3 is built from 19 residues. Trimming cost V 4 bases and J 0 bases; bases outside gene matches: 8.

In this sample, this clone turned up once. The chain uses TRBV6-2 or TRBV6-3 and TRBJ2-5; D is uncertain. The CDR3 loop spans 11 amino acids. CDR1 is MNHEY and CDR2 is SVGEGT in the germline V gene. V was pared by 6 bases and J by 5 bases, with 7 bases between. This CDR3 is CASSLSETQYF. In DNA, the CDR3 is TGTGCCAGCAGCCTTTCGGAGACCCAGTACTTC.

The V and J genes are TRBV28 and TRBJ1-3; the D gene is possibly TRBD1 (5 bases). This CDR3 contains 17 residues. Germline-derived CDR1 and CDR2 are MDHEN and SYDVKM. With 3 bases removed from V and 1 base from J, the gap between germline ends came to 16 bases. The CDR3 protein is CASSFTQGGKSGNTIYF. DNA for the CDR3: TGTGCCAGCAGTTTTACTCAGGGAGGCAAGTCTGGAAACACCATATATTTT. The whole variable domain, remainder taken from reference TRBV28 and TRBJ1-3, is DVKVTQSSRYLVKRTGEKVFLECVQDMDHENMFWYRQDPGLGLRLIYFSYDVKMKEKGDIPEGYSVSREKKERFSLILESASTNQTSMYLCASSFTQGGKSGNTIYFGEGSWLTVV.

This clone was seen many times. The chain is built from TRBV7-6 and TRBJ1-3; D perhaps matches TRBD1 (6 bases). This CDR3 is built from 16 residues. CDR1 and CDR2 (germline): SGHVS, FNYEAQ. V lost 5 bases, J lost 0 bases, and 14 bases lay in between. CDR3 loop: CASSTPGDNSGNTIYF. The CDR3 DNA reads as TGTGCCAGCAGCACCCCAGGGGACAACTCTGGAAACACCATATATTTT.

J is TRBJ1-3 and V is TRBV7-9; 10 bases match TRBD1. This CDR3 spans 15 amino acids. J gave up 6 bases and V 1 base, and 3 bases lay outside the gene matches. The V gene's germline CDR1 is SEHNR and CDR2 FQNEAQ (reference sequence). CDR3 bases: TGTGCCAGCAGCTTAGAAGGGACAGGGGTAAACACCATATATTTT. The encoded protein is CASSLEGTGVNTIYF.

This chain uses TRBV6-2 or TRBV6-3 with TRBJ1-2, with 7 bases fitting TRBD1. V dropped 1 base and J dropped 8; count of bases not matched to a gene: 4. In germline, CDR1 is MNHEY, CDR2 SVGEGT. CDR3 length: 13 residues. The CDR3 DNA follows: TGTGCCAGCAGTTACTGGCAGGGGGTCGGCTACACCTTC. This codes for CASSYWQGVGYTF.

The chain employs TRBV11-2 and TRBJ2-7; D is unclear. The CDR3 is 15 residues long. V lost 4 bases and J lost 0, with 13 bases in between. Germline V gene sequence: CDR1 SGHAT, CDR2 FQNNGV. CDR3 DNA sequence: TGTGCCAGCAGCTCTCACCCCCTTAGCTCCTACGAGCAGTACTTC. Amino acid sequence: CASSSHPLSSYEQYF. Full variable domain (rest looked up from reference TRBV11-2 and TRBJ2-7): EAGVAQSPRYKIIEKRQSVAFWCNPISGHATLYWYQQILGQGPKLLIQFQNNGVVDDSQLPKDRFSAERLKGVDSTLKIQPAKLEDSAVYLCASSSHPLSSYEQYFGPGTRLTVT.

J is TRBJ1-1 and V is TRBV7-2; maybe TRBD1 (6 bases). Germline V gene lookup returns CDR1 SGHTA and CDR2 FQGNSA. The CDR3 length is 14 residues. The V end lost 1 base, the J end lost 7 bases, and 13 bases lay between the germline ends. This chain's CDR3 is CASSLVQGMSEAFF. CDR3 nucleotide sequence: TGTGCCAGCAGCTTAGTTCAGGGGATGAGTGAAGCTTTCTTT.

The chain joins TRBV28 to TRBJ2-5; TRBD2 matches at 9 bases. Germline values: CDR1 MDHEN, CDR2 SYDVKM. Unmatched junction bases numbered 19, after V lost 2 bases and J lost 6 bases. The CDR3 has 19 amino acids. This CDR3 is CASSLAFWTNSGLAKTQYF. In DNA, the CDR3 is TGTGCCAGCAGTTTAGCCTTTTGGACAAACTCGGGACTAGCAAAGACCCAGTACTTC.

This chain joins TRBV7-2 and TRBJ1-1; D may be TRBD1 (5 bases). Germline V gene sequence: CDR1 SGHTA, CDR2 FQGNSA. V gave up 2 bases and J gave up 4 bases, with 14 bases separating them. This CDR3 has 15 amino acids. DNA for the CDR3: TGTGCCAGCAGCTTATCGGGGGTACGCGGCACTGAAGCTTTCTTT. Protein product: CASSLSGVRGTEAFF.